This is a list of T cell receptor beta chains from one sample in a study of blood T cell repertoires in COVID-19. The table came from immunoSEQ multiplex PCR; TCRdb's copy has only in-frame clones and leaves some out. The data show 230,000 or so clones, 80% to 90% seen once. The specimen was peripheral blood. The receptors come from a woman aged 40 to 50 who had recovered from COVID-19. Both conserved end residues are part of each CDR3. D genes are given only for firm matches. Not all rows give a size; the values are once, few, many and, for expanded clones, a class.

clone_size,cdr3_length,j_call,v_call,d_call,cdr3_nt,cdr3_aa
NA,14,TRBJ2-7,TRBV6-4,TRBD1,TGTGCCAGCAGTGAGGACAGGAACAGCTACGAGCAGTACTTC,CASSEDRNSYEQYF
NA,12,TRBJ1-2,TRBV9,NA,TGTGCCAGCAGCACCCTCAGGGGTGGCTACACCTTC,CASSTLRGGYTF
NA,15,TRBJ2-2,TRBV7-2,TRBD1,TGTGCCAGCAGCAGGACAGGGGAGAGCACCGGGGAGCTGTTTTTT,CASSRTGESTGELFF
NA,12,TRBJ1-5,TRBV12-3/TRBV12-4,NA,TGTGCCAGCAGCCCCACAGATCAGCCCCAGCATTTT,CASSPTDQPQHF
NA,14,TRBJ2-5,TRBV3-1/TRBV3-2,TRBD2,TGTGCCAGCAGCCGTTTTGCGGGGGGCGAGACCCAGTACTTC,CASSRFAGGETQYF
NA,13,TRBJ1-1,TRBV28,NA,TGTGCCAGCAGGACAAAGATGAACACTGAAGCTTTCTTT,CASRTKMNTEAFF
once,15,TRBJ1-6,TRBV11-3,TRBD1,TGTGCCAGCGGACCCGGGACAGCCTATAATTCACCCCTCCACTTT,CASGPGTAYNSPLHF
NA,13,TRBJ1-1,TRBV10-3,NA,TGTGCCATCACCAATGAACGAGACAGTGAAGCTTTCTTT,CAITNERDSEAFF
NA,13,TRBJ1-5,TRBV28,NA,TGTGCCAGCAGTCCAGACAGACTCCAGCCCCAGCATTTT,CASSPDRLQPQHF
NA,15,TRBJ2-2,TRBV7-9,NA,TGTGCCAGCAGCCCACAGGGCGGTGAGACCGGGGAGCTGTTTTTT,CASSPQGGETGELFF
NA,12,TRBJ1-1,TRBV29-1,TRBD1,TGCAGCGTTGAGGACAGGCGAATCGAAGCTTTCTTT,CSVEDRRIEAFF
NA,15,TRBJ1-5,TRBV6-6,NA,TGTGCCAGCAGCCCCGGGGGGAATAGCAATCAGCCCCAGCATTTT,CASSPGGNSNQPQHF
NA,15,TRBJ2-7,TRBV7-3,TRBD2,TGTGCCAGCAGCCCAACTAGCGGGGAGGCCTACGAGCAGTACTTC,CASSPTSGEAYEQYF
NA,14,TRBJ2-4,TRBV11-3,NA,TGTGCCAGCAGCTTAGGGACAGCCTCAAACATTCAGTACTTC,CASSLGTASNIQYF
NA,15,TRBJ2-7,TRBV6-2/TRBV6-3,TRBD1,TGTGCCAGCAGTTACGGGACAGGCAACCGTTACGAGCAGTACTTC,CASSYGTGNRYEQYF
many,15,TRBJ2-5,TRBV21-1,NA,TGTGCCAGCAGCAAAGTTCGCGGGGTCGGGGAGACCCAGTACTTC,CASSKVRGVGETQYF
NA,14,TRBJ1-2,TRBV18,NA,TGTGCCAGCTCCCCAGACAGGCTGAGTTATGGCTACACCTTC,CASSPDRLSYGYTF
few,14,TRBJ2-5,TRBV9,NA,TGTGCCAGCAGCGATAGCAACGGGGTGGGGACCCAGTACTTC,CASSDSNGVGTQYF
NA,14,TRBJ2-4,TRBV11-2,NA,TGTGCCAGCAGCACCGACAGTCTCTCGGACATTCAGTACTTC,CASSTDSLSDIQYF
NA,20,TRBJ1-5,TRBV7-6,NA,TGTGCCAGCACCCCTTTCTTCGGCCCCCCGAGAGGATATAGCAATCAGCCCCAGCATTTT,CASTPFFGPPRGYSNQPQHF
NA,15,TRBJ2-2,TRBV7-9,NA,TGTGCCAGCAGCTTGGGCGGGATGAACACCGGGGAGCTGTTTTTT,CASSLGGMNTGELFF
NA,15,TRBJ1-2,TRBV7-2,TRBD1,TGTGCCAGCAGCTTAACAGGGGGCGCGACTTATGGCTACACCTTC,CASSLTGGATYGYTF
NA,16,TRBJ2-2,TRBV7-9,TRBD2,TGTGCCAATTCAAAAGGGGAACTAGCGGGGTCCGGGGAGCTGTTTTTT,CANSKGELAGSGELFF
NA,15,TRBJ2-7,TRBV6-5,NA,TGTGCCAGCAGGGCGGACAGAGGTTCCTCCTACGAGCAGTACTTC,CASRADRGSSYEQYF
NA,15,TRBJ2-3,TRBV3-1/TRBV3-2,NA,TGTGCCAGCAGCCAAAGAGGGGGGGCCGCAGATACGCAGTATTTT,CASSQRGGAADTQYF
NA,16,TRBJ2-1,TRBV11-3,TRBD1,TGTGCCAGCAGCAATGGGCTGGGACAGGGTTATCATGAGCAGTTCTTC,CASSNGLGQGYHEQFF
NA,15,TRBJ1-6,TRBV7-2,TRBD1,TGTGCCAGCAGCTTAGTAGGACAGGGTTATTCACCCCTCCACTTT,CASSLVGQGYSPLHF
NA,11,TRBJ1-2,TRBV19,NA,TGTGCCAGTAGTAATCGTTATGGCTACACCTTC,CASSNRYGYTF
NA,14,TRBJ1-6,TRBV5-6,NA,TGTGCCAGCAGCTTGGAACAGGTCAATTCACCCCTCCACTTT,CASSLEQVNSPLHF
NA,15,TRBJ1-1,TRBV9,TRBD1,TGTGCCAGCAGCGTAGAGGGACAGGGCGCAACTGAAGCTTTCTTT,CASSVEGQGATEAFF
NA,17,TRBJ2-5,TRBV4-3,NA,TGCGCCAGCAGCCCGACCCCGGGACTCACAGCACAAGAGACCCAGTACTTC,CASSPTPGLTAQETQYF
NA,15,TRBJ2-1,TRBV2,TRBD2,TGTGCCAGCATGCGGACTAGCGGGGGGGCCGTGGAGCAGTTCTTC,CASMRTSGGAVEQFF
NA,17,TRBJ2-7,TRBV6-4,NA,TGTGCCAGCAGTGACTCGGGCCGTAACTTCCTCTCCTACGAGCAGTACTTC,CASSDSGRNFLSYEQYF
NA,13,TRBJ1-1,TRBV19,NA,TGTGCCAGTAGTATTACAGGGAGTACTGAAGCTTTCTTT,CASSITGSTEAFF
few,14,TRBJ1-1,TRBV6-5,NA,TGTGCCAGCAGTCATGCACAGGGAGCCGGCGTAGCTTTCTTT,CASSHAQGAGVAFF
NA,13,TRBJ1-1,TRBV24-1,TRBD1,TGTGCCAGACAGGGTAAAGTAAACACTGAAGCTTTCTTT,CARQGKVNTEAFF
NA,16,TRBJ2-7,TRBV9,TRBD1,TGTGCCAGCAGCGTAGGGGGGACAGAAGGTTCCTACGAGCAGTACTTC,CASSVGGTEGSYEQYF
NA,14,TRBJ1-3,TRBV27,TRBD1,TGTGCCAGCAAGACAGGGGCAGCTGGAAACACCATATATTTT,CASKTGAAGNTIYF
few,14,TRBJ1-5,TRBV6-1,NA,TGTGCCAGCAGTGAATTCAGGGGCAATCAGCCCCAGCATTTT,CASSEFRGNQPQHF
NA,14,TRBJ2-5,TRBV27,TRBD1,TGTGCCAGCAGTTTAGGGACAGCCCAAGAGACCCAGTACTTC,CASSLGTAQETQYF
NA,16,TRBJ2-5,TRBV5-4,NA,TGTGCCAGCAGCCCGTCGGGGGGCTCGTACCAAGAGACCCAGTACTTC,CASSPSGGSYQETQYF
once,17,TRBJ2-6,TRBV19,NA,TGTGCCAGTAGTATGGACAGCCATCACTCTGGGGCCAACGTCCTGACTTTC,CASSMDSHHSGANVLTF
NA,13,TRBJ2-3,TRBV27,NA,TGTGCCAGCAGTGCGGGCTACACAGATACGCAGTATTTT,CASSAGYTDTQYF
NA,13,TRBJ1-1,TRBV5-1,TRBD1,TGCGCCAGCAGCTCGGACAGGTCCACTGAAGCTTTCTTT,CASSSDRSTEAFF
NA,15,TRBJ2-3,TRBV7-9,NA,TGTGCCAGCAGCATAAATTGGGGGGACACAGATACGCAGTATTTT,CASSINWGDTDTQYF
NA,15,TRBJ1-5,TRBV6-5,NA,TGTGCCAGCAAGACGACAGTACGGGGCAATCAGCCCCAGCATTTT,CASKTTVRGNQPQHF
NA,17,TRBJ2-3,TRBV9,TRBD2,TGTGCCAGCAGCATTCGGACTAGCGGGTGGGGAACAGATACGCAGTATTTT,CASSIRTSGWGTDTQYF
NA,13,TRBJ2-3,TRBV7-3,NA,TGTGCCAGCAGCTTTCAGGGAACAGATACGCAGTATTTT,CASSFQGTDTQYF
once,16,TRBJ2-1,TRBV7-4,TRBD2,TGTGCCAGCAGCTTACAACTAGCGGGTAAGTACAATGAGCAGTTCTTC,CASSLQLAGKYNEQFF
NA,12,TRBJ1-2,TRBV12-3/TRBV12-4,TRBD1,TGTGCCAGCAGTTCCGGACAGGCGGGCTACACCTTC,CASSSGQAGYTF
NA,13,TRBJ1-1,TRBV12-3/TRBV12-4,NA,TGTGCCAGCAGGGTAGGAGACCTCACTGAAGCTTTCTTT,CASRVGDLTEAFF
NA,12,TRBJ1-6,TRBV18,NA,TGTGCCAGCTCAAAGGAACAGGGAGCCCTCCACTTT,CASSKEQGALHF